Presented here are 27 T cell receptor beta chains from one specimen sequenced in a study of shared clonotypes between healthy human individuals. Assay: immunoSEQ multiplex PCR; the TCRdb copy retains only in-frame clones and omits some. The sample yields approximately 2.4 million clones, almost 96% seen once. Material: naive CD4+ T cells sorted from blood. Subset reported: CD45RA+ positively selected. The origin of the receptors is a man aged 18 to 29 in good health.

A note on this clone: One end of the junction fails to match germline, which may point to a read error. The rearrangement uses TRBV18 and TRBJ1-1; maybe TRBD1 (5 bases). The CDR3 runs to 15 residues. From germline, CDR1 is KGHSH and CDR2 LQKENI. CDR3 amino acids: CASSPRTRMNPEAFF. For the CDR3, the DNA is TGTGCCAGCTCACCTCGGACAAGGATGAACCCTGAAGCTTTCTTT. The whole variable domain, filled in from reference TRBV18 and TRBJ1-1, reads NAGVMQNPRHLVRRRGQEARLRCSPMKGHSHVYWYRQLPEEGLKFMVYLQKENIIDESGMPKERFSAEFPKEGPSILRIQQVVRGDSAAYFCASSPRTRMNPEAFFGQGTRLTVV.

The chain links TRBV7-2 to TRBJ2-7; the match to TRBD2 covers 8 bases. Germline V gene lookup returns CDR1 SGHTA and CDR2 FQGNSA. The CDR3 totals 13 residues. The J segment lost 7 bases and the V segment lost 9 bases, leaving 11 bases of the junction unmatched. CDR3 loop: CASTNAGGWEQYF. The CDR3 DNA follows: TGTGCCAGTACCAACGCGGGGGGTTGGGAGCAGTACTTC.

The rearrangement links TRBV7-9 to TRBJ2-3, with TRBD2 matching 11 bases. The CDR3 length is 16 residues. Per the germline V gene, CDR1 is SEHNR and CDR2 is FQNEAQ (reference sequence). V dropped 4 bases and J dropped 4; count of bases not matched to a gene: 7. CDR3 region: CASSSILAGVADTQYF. The CDR3 bases are TGTGCCAGCAGCTCCATACTAGCGGGAGTTGCAGATACGCAGTATTTT.

Details on this clone: Other DNA sequences of this sample code for an identical CDR3. This chain connects TRBV5-4 to TRBJ2-7, with 7 bases that match TRBD2. The V and J ends lost 0 bases and 2 bases, in that order; junction bases with no gene match: 5. The germline CDR1 and CDR2 sequences are SGHNT and YYREEE (reference sequence). This CDR3 has 15 amino acids. The CDR3 sequence is CASSLGLAAAYEQYF. CDR3 bases: TGTGCCAGCAGCTTGGGACTAGCAGCCGCCTACGAGCAGTACTTC.

V gene TRBV30 combines with J gene TRBJ1-4; 10 bases align to TRBD1. CDR3 length equals 17 residues. Germline V gene data show CDR1 as GTSNPN and CDR2 as SVGIG (reference sequence). The V segment lost 3 bases and the J segment 0 bases; nucleotides outside the gene matches: 7. The CDR3 loop reads CAWSVFGTGATNEKLFF. The CDR3 DNA sequence: TGTGCCTGGAGCGTCTTCGGGACAGGGGCAACTAATGAAAAACTGTTTTTT.

This clone appeared once. The J gene is TRBJ2-1, the V gene TRBV5-8; 11 positions match TRBD1. Losses at the gene ends were 5 bases for V and 5 bases for J; bases not matched to a gene: 6. Per germline, CDR1 SGHTS and CDR2 YDEGEE. The CDR3 runs 15 residues. CDR3 nucleotide sequence: TGTGCCAGCAGTCCCGGGACAGGGGGGAACAATGAGCAGTTCTTC. This codes for CASSPGTGGNNEQFF.

The chain recombines TRBV27 with TRBJ2-3, with 9 positions matching TRBD1. CDR1 is MNHEY and CDR2 is SMNVEV in the germline V gene (reference sequence). This CDR3 is built from 11 residues. V shed 5 bases, J shed 14 bases, and the junction held 5 bases outside the gene matches. In nucleotides, the CDR3 is TGTGCCAGCAGTCCTAACAGGGGGCTGTATTTT. Translating it yields CASSPNRGLYF.

The chain combines TRBV10-3 with TRBJ1-2; TRBD1 agrees at 7 bases. This CDR3 has 13 amino acids. The germline CDR1 and CDR2 sequences are ENHRY and SYGVKD. Unmatched junction bases numbered 9, after V lost 6 bases and J lost 8 bases. The DNA for the CDR3 is TGTGCCATCAGACTAACAGGGGCTTTCGGCTACACCTTC. Residues: CAIRLTGAFGYTF.

This clone was observed a few times. The chain couples TRBV30 to TRBJ1-2, with 10 bases aligning to TRBD1. This CDR3 has 15 residues. The V segment lost 2 bases and the J segment 4 bases; nucleotides outside the gene matches: 7. CDR1 GTSNPN and CDR2 SVGIG come from the germline V gene (reference sequence). CDR3 region: CAWSRGQGGFYGYTF. The CDR3 bases are TGTGCCTGGAGTCGAGGACAGGGGGGATTCTATGGCTACACCTTC.

The rearrangement links TRBV7-3 to TRBJ2-3; D gene unclear. The germline CDR1 and CDR2 sequences are SGHTA and FQGTGA. The V end was cut by 1 base, the J end by 4 bases, with 6 bases between. This CDR3 is built from 13 residues. The CDR3 loop reads CASSLNSADTQYF. Written as DNA, the CDR3 is TGTGCCAGCAGCTTAAACTCGGCAGATACGCAGTATTTT.

For this clone: At the DNA level, this CDR3 is encoded by other sequences in the same sample as well. V and J are TRBV7-8 and TRBJ1-5; 7 nucleotides align to TRBD1. The CDR3 totals 15 residues. CDR1 is SGHVS, CDR2 FQNEAQ, per germline. The trim removed 3 bases at V and 4 bases at J, leaving 6 bases unmatched. This chain's CDR3 is CASSLRTGGNQPQHF. The CDR3 DNA reads TGTGCCAGCAGCTTGCGGACAGGCGGAAATCAGCCCCAGCATTTT.

CDR3 coding DNA: TGTGCCAGCAGTCAACTTCGGACAGGGGGAGGCTACACCTTC. It encodes CASSQLRTGGGYTF. The V call is TRBV6-5, the J call TRBJ1-2; TRBD1 matches 10 bases. This CDR3 is built from 14 residues. The V gene end was trimmed by 5 bases and the J gene end by 8 bases; junction bases not matched to a gene: 8. Germline values: CDR1 MNHEY, CDR2 SVGAGI.

This chain uses TRBV6-6 with TRBJ1-6, with D possibly matching TRBD1 (5 bases). This CDR3 is 15 amino acids long. The V gene lost 2 bases and the J gene lost 1 base, with 6 bases spanning the gap. The V gene's germline CDR1 is MNHNY and CDR2 SVGAGI (reference sequence). CDR3 coding DNA: TGTGCCAGCAGTTACGAGGGGTCCTATAATTCACCCCTCCACTTT. Translated: CASSYEGSYNSPLHF.

The V gene is TRBV29-1, the J gene TRBJ2-5; a weak D match, TRBD2 (5 bases). V was shortened by 6 bases and J by 1 base, with 12 bases between the two germline ends. This CDR3 is 13 amino acids long. Germline V gives CDR1 SQVTM, CDR2 ANQGSEA. The CDR3 reads CSVSGEIQETQYF. CDR3 nucleotide sequence: TGCAGCGTATCCGGGGAAATCCAAGAGACCCAGTACTTC.

This chain links TRBV11-2 with TRBJ2-5; 7 nucleotides line up with TRBD1. The CDR3 sequence is 16 residues long. Germline V CDR1 and CDR2: SGHAT, FQNNGV. The V gene end was trimmed by 1 base and the J gene end by 5 bases; junction bases not matched to a gene: 10. CDR3 nucleotides: TGTGCCAGCAGCTTAGGAGGGACAGCGGTGGGGGAGACCCAGTACTTC. This translates into CASSLGGTAVGETQYF.

This chain uses TRBV5-1 with TRBJ2-2; 10 bases are shared with TRBD1. The CDR3 runs 18 residues. V shed 4 bases, J shed 3 bases, and the junction held 12 bases outside the gene matches. Germline CDR1 reads SGHRS; CDR2 reads YFSETQ. CDR3 amino acids: CASSPFPGQGPYTGELFF. The CDR3, as DNA: TGCGCCAGCAGCCCATTCCCGGGACAGGGGCCATACACCGGGGAGCTGTTTTTT. The whole variable domain, remainder taken from reference TRBV5-1 and TRBJ2-2, is KAGVTQTPRYLIKTRGQQVTLSCSPISGHRSVSWYQQTPGQGLQFLFEYFSETQRNKGNFPGRFSGRQFSNSRSEMNVSTLELGDSALYLCASSPFPGQGPYTGELFFGEGSRLTVL.

This clone was recorded only once. This rearrangement joins TRBV2 to TRBJ2-2; 7 positions match TRBD2. The CDR3 has 14 residues. V dropped 7 bases and J dropped 6; count of bases not matched to a gene: 8. Germline-derived CDR1 and CDR2 are SNHLY and FYNNEI. The CDR3 loop is CASTLGGSPGELFF. CDR3 coding DNA: TGTGCCAGCACCCTCGGGGGGTCACCCGGGGAGCTGTTTTTT.

The V and J genes are TRBV29-1 and TRBJ2-1; 11 positions agree with TRBD2. Germline V gene lookup returns CDR1 SQVTM and CDR2 ANQGSEA. The CDR3 runs 12 residues. V lost 2 bases to trimming and J lost 15 bases; unmatched junction nucleotides: 6. DNA of the CDR3: TGCAGCGTTGAACAGGTTCTAGCGGGGGGGTTCTTC. This gives the protein CSVEQVLAGGFF.

J is TRBJ2-5 and V is TRBV2, with D possibly being TRBD1 or TRBD2 (5 bases each). This CDR3 has 14 amino acids. The V gene's germline CDR1 is SNHLY and CDR2 FYNNEI. V was clipped by 2 bases and J by 6 bases, with 13 bases between them. The CDR3 region is CASSESAGTQTQYF. The CDR3 coding sequence is TGTGCCAGCAGTGAATCAGCAGGGACGCAGACCCAGTACTTC.

The J gene is TRBJ1-1, the V gene TRBV28, with TRBD1 identical over 9 bases. The CDR3 covers 20 residues. The germline gives CDR1 MDHEN, CDR2 SYDVKM. With V trimmed by 2 bases and J by 10 bases, 26 bases remained unmatched. Here the CDR3 reads CASSLVAAGTGSLVGRGAFF. CDR3 DNA sequence: TGTGCCAGCAGTTTAGTTGCGGCTGGGACAGGGTCCTTGGTAGGTCGTGGAGCTTTCTTT.

This chain connects TRBV7-6 to TRBJ2-5; unclear D gene. Trimming took off 1 base at V and 3 bases at J, with 6 bases between the two ends. The germline CDR1 and CDR2 sequences are SGHVS and FNYEAQ. The CDR3 covers 13 residues. CDR3 coding DNA: TGTGCCAGCAGCTTAGTGATGGAAGAGACCCAGTACTTC. Translation: CASSLVMEETQYF.

The chain has TRBV10-3 and TRBJ2-5; D is unclear. The ends were cut back, 11 bases at V and 1 base at J, with 14 bases in the middle. Germline CDR1 is ENHRY and CDR2 is SYGVKD. This CDR3 spans 13 amino acids. The CDR3 DNA is TGTGCCTCCGCCGGTCGGAGCCAAGAGACCCAGTACTTC. Translated: CASAGRSQETQYF.

The genes are TRBV28 and TRBJ2-3; D is possibly TRBD2 (5 bases). The CDR3 is 16 residues long. Between the trimmed V and J ends, which lost 5 bases and 0 bases, there was a span of 15 bases. Germline V gene sequence: CDR1 MDHEN, CDR2 SYDVKM. The CDR3 region has the DNA TGTGCCAGCAGTCGAGGGTGGGCCAGTAGCACAGATACGCAGTATTTT. This encodes CASSRGWASSTDTQYF. Full variable domain (remainder filled in from reference TRBV28 and TRBJ2-3): DVKVTQSSRYLVKRTGEKVFLECVQDMDHENMFWYRQDPGLGLRLIYFSYDVKMKEKGDIPEGYSVSREKKERFSLILESASTNQTSMYLCASSRGWASSTDTQYFGPGTRLTVL.

This chain uses TRBV19 with TRBJ2-1, with D uncertain. The CDR3 spans 11 residues. V was shortened by 3 bases and J by 5 bases, with 2 bases between the two germline ends. From germline, CDR1 is LNHDA and CDR2 SQIVND (reference sequence). The CDR3: CASSMDNEQFF. The CDR3 nucleotides read TGTGCCAGTAGTATGGACAATGAGCAGTTCTTC. The variable domain in full, with the rest retrieved from reference TRBV19 and TRBJ2-1, is DGGITQSPKYLFRKEGQNVTLSCEQNLNHDAMYWYRQDPGQGLRLIYYSQIVNDFQKGDIAEGYSVSREKKESFPLTVTSAQKNPTAFYLCASSMDNEQFFGPGTRLTVL.

This clone was counted once. The rearrangement joins TRBV6-1 to TRBJ2-7; 11 bases agree with TRBD2. Trimming cost V 2 bases and J 9 bases; bases outside gene matches: 6. The CDR3 is 14 amino acids. Germline CDR1 MNHNS, CDR2 SASEGT. CDR3 sequence reads: CASSEISGGARQYF. CDR3 bases: TGTGCCAGCAGTGAAATTAGCGGGGGGGCAAGGCAGTACTTC.

This clone was seen once. The V call is TRBV30, the J call TRBJ1-1, with 11 bases lining up with TRBD1. V trimming: 4 bases; J trimming: 1 base; junction bases outside the gene matches: 8. Germline CDR1 is GTSNPN and CDR2 is SVGIG (reference sequence). The CDR3 is 16 amino acids. The DNA for the CDR3 is TGTGCCTGGACCCAAAGGACAGGGGGCGCGAACACTGAAGCTTTCTTT. Amino acids: CAWTQRTGGANTEAFF.

The CDR3 DNA reads as TGTGCCAGCAGCTCTCTAGTTTCTGGTGAGCAGTTCTTC. Protein sequence: CASSSLVSGEQFF. The chain uses TRBV7-3 and TRBJ2-1, with D unclear. Germline V gene data show CDR1 as SGHTA and CDR2 as FQGTGA. V was trimmed by 4 bases and J by 9 bases, leaving 13 bases between them. This CDR3 is built from 13 residues.